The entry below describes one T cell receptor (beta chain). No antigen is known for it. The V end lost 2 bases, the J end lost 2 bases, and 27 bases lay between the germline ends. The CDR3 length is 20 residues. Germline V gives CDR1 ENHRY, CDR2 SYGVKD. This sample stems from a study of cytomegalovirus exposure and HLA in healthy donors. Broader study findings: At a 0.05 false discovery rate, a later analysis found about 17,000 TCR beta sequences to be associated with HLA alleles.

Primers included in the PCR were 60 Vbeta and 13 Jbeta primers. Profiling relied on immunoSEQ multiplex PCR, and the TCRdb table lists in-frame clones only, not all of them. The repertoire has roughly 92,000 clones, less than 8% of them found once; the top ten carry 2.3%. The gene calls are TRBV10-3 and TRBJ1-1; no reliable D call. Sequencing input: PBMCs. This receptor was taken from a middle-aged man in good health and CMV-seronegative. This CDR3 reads CAISESFRAQVGVKNTEAFF. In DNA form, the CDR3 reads TGTGCCATCAGTGAGAGTTTTCGCGCCCAGGTCGGGGTAAAAAACACTGAAGCTTTCTTT.